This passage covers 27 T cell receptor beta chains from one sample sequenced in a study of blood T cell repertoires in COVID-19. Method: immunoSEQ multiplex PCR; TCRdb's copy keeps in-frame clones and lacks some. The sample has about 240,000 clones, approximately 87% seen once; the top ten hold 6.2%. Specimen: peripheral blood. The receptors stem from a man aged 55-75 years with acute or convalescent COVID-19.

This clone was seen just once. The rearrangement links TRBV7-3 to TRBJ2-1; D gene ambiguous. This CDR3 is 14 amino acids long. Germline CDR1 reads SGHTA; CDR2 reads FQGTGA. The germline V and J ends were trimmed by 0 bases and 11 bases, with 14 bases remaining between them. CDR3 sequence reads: CASSLTPGSSKQFF. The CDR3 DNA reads TGTGCCAGCAGCTTAACCCCTGGTAGCAGCAAGCAGTTCTTC.

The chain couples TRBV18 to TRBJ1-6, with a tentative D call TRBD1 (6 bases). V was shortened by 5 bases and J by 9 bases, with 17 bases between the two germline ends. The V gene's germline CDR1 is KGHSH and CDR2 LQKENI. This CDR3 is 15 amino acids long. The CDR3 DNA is TGTGCCAGCTCAGCACTGGAGGGGGGGACTTCACCCCTCCACTTT. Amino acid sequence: CASSALEGGTSPLHF.

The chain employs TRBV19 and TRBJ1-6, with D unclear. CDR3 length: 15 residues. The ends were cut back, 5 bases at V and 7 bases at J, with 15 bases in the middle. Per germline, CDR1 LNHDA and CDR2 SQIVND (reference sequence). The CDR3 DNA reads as TGTGCCAGTAGTCCCCTCGGACGCGGGAATTCACCCCTCCACTTT. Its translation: CASSPLGRGNSPLHF.

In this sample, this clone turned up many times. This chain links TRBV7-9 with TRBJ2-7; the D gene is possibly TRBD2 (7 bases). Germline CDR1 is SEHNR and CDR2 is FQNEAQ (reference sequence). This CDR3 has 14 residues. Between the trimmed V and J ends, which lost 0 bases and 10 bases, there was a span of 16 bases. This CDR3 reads CASSLAARGAKQYF. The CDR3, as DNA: TGTGCCAGCAGCTTAGCTGCCCGGGGGGCGAAACAGTACTTC.

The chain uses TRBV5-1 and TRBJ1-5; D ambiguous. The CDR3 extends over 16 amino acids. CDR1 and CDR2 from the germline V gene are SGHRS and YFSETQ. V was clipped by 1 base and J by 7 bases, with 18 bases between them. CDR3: CASSLFPGRGEQPQHF. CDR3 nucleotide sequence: TGCGCCAGCAGCTTGTTCCCTGGTCGGGGTGAACAGCCCCAGCATTTT.

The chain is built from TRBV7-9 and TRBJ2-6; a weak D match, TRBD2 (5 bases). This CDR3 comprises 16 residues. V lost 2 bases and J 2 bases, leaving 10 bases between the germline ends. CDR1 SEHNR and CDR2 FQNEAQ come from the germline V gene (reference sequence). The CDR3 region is CASSLPGNAGANVLTF. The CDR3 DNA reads TGTGCCAGCAGCTTACCCGGGAACGCTGGGGCCAACGTCCTGACTTTC.

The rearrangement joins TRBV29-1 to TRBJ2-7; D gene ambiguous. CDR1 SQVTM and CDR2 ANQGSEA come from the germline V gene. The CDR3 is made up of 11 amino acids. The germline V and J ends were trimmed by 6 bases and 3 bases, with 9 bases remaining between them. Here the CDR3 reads CSVLFSYEQYF. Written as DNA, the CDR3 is TGCAGCGTCTTATTTAGCTACGAGCAGTACTTC.

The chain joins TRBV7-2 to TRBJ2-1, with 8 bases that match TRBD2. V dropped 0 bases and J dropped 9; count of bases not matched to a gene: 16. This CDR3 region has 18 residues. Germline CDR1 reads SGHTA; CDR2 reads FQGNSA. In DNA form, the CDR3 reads TGTGCCAGCAGCTTAGCGCTTATGAGGACTAGCTCCATAGCTGAGCAGTTCTTC. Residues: CASSLALMRTSSIAEQFF.

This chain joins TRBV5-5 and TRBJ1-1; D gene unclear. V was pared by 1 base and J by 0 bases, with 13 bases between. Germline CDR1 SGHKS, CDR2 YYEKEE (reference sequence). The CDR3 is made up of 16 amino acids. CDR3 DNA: TGTGCCAGCAGCTTGTGGGGAGACACATTGAACACTGAAGCTTTCTTT. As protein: CASSLWGDTLNTEAFF.

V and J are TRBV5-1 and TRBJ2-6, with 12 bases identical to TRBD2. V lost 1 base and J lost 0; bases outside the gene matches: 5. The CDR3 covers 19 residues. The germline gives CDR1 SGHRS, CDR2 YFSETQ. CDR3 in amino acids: CASSLILAGGPSGANVLTF. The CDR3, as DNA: TGCGCCAGCAGCTTGATTCTAGCGGGAGGGCCCTCTGGGGCCAACGTCCTGACTTTC.

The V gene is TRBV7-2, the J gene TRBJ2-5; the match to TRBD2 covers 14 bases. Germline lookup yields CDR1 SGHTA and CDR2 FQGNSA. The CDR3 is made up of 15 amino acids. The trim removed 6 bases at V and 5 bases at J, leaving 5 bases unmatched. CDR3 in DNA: TGTGCCAGCAGTCCCCGGACTAGCGGGAGGGAGACCCAGTACTTC. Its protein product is CASSPRTSGRETQYF. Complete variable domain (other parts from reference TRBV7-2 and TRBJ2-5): GAGVSQSPSNKVTEKGKDVELRCDPISGHTALYWYRQSLGQGLEFLIYFQGNSAPDKSGLPSDRFSAERTGGSVSTLTIQRTQQEDSAVYLCASSPRTSGRETQYFGPGTRLLVL.

The CDR3 spells CASSHLGETGPTYEQYF. CDR3 DNA sequence: TGCGCCAGCAGTCATCTGGGGGAGACAGGGCCAACCTACGAGCAGTACTTC. The chain recombines TRBV23-1 with TRBJ2-7, with 7 bases identical to TRBD1. TRBV23-1 carries the ORF label, with uncertain function. V lost 3 bases and J lost 2; bases outside the gene matches: 13. This CDR3 contains 17 residues.

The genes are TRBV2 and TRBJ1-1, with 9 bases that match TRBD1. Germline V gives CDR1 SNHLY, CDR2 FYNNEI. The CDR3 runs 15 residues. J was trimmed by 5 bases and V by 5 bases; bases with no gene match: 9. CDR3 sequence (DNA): TGTGCCAGCAGTTTTCGGGGACAGGGAAATACTGAAGCTTTCTTT. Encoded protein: CASSFRGQGNTEAFF.

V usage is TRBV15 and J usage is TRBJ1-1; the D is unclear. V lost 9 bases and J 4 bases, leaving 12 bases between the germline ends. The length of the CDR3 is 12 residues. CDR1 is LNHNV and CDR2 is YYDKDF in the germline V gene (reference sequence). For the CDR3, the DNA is TGTGCCACGATCGGCGAGGGCACTGAAGCTTTCTTT. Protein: CATIGEGTEAFF.

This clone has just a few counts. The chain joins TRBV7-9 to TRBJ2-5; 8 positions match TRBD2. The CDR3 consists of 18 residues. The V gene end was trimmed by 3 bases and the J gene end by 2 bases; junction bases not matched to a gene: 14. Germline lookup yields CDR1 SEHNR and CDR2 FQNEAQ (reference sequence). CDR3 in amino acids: CASSFRGGALAAQETQYF. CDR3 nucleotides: TGTGCCAGCAGCTTTCGTGGGGGGGCACTAGCGGCTCAAGAGACCCAGTACTTC.

The CDR3 DNA reads TGTGCCAGCAGTTACGGCTGGAACACTGAAGCTTTCTTT. It is translated as CASSYGWNTEAFF. This chain uses TRBV6-5 with TRBJ1-1, with D unresolved. V shed 2 bases and J shed 1 base, with 5 bases lying between them. CDR1 and CDR2 (germline): MNHEY, SVGAGI. This CDR3 region has 13 residues.

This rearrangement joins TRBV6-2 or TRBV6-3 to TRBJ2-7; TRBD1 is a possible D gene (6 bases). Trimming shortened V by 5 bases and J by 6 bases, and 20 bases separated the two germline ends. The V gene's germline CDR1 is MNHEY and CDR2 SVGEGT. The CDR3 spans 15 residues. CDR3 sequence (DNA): TGTGCCAGCAGTGGACGGACAGAGTTCGAGGGCGAGCAGTACTTC. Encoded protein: CASSGRTEFEGEQYF.

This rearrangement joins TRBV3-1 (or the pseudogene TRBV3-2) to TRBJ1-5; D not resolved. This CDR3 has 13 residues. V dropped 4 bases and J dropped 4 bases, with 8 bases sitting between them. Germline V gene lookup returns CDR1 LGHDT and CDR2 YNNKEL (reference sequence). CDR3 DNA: TGTGCCAGCAGCCCAGAGCGGAATCAGCCCCAGCATTTT. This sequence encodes CASSPERNQPQHF.

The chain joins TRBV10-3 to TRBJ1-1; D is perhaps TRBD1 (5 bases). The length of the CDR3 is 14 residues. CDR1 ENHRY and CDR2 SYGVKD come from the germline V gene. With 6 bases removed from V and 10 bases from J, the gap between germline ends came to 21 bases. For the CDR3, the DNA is TGTGCCATCAGCGACGGGACGGGAGGGTATGGAGCTTTCTTT. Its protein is CAISDGTGGYGAFF.

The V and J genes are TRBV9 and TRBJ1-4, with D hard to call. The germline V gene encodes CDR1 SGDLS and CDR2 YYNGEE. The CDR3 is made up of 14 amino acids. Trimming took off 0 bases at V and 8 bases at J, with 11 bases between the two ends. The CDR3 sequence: CASSVEGRGEKLFF. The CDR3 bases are TGTGCCAGCAGCGTAGAGGGCCGCGGGGAAAAACTGTTTTTT.

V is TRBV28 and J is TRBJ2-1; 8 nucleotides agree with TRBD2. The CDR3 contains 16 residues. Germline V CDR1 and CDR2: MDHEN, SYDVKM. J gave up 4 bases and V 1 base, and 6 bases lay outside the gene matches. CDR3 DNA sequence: TGTGCCAGCAGTTTATATCTCCGGGGGGGTTACAATGAGCAGTTCTTC. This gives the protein CASSLYLRGGYNEQFF. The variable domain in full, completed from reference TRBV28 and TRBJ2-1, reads DVKVTQSSRYLVKRTGEKVFLECVQDMDHENMFWYRQDPGLGLRLIYFSYDVKMKEKGDIPEGYSVSREKKERFSLILESASTNQTSMYLCASSLYLRGGYNEQFFGPGTRLTVL.

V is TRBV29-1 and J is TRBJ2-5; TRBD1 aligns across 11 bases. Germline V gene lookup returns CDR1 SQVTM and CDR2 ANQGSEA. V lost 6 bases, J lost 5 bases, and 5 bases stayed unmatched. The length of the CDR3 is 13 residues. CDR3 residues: CSVGTGGRETQYF. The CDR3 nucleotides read TGCAGCGTGGGGACAGGGGGGAGGGAGACCCAGTACTTC.

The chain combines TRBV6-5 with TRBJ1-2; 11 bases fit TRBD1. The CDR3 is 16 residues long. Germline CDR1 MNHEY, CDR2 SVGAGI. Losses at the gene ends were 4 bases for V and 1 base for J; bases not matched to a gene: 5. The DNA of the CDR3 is TGTGCCAGCAGTTGGGACAGGGGGGCACTTAACTATGGCTACACCTTC. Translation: CASSWDRGALNYGYTF.

The CDR3 is CASSLVAGLAGGLDTDTQYF. In DNA, the CDR3 is TGTGCCAGCAGCTTAGTCGCGGGACTAGCGGGAGGTCTCGACACAGATACGCAGTATTTT. The chain uses TRBV7-8 and TRBJ2-3; the match to TRBD2 covers 15 bases. V was pared by 1 base and J by 2 bases, with 10 bases of the junction left unmatched. Germline-derived CDR1 and CDR2 are SGHVS and FQNEAQ. The CDR3 has 20 amino acids.

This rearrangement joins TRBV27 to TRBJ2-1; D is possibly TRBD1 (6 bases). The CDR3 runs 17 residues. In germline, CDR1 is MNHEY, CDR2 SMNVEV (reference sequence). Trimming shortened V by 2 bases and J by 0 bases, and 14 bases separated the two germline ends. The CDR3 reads CASSLAWTASSYNEQFF. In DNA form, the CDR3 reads TGTGCCAGCAGTTTAGCATGGACAGCGAGCTCCTACAATGAGCAGTTCTTC.

CDR3 coding DNA: TGTGCCACCAGTTGGCCAGGGGGATCAAACGAGCAGTTCTTC. It yields the protein CATSWPGGSNEQFF. The J gene is TRBJ2-1, the V gene TRBV24-1; 7 nucleotides match TRBD1. CDR3 length equals 14 residues. V lost 6 bases, J lost 10 bases, and 11 bases stayed unmatched. Germline V lookup: CDR1 KGHDR, CDR2 SFDVKD.

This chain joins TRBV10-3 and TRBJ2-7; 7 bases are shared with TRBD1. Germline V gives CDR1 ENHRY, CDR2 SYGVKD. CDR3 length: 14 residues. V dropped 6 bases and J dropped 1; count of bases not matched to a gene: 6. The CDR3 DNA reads TGTGCCATCAGGGAAAACAGGGGATCCTACGAGCAGTACTTC. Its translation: CAIRENRGSYEQYF.